This record covers a single TCR beta chain. The germline CDR1 and CDR2 sequences are KGHDR and SFDVKD. V lost 1 base and J lost 5, with 13 bases in between. The CDR3 length is 16 residues. Here immunoSEQ multiplex PCR was the method, and the copy in TCRdb shows in-frame clones only, minus some. Of about 150,000 clones in the sample, under 90% are singletons; the top ten hold over 4.5%. These data originate in a study of control samples from healthy donors and cancer patients. Sample: blood. The source of this sequence is a young man in good health. The chain has TRBV24-1 and TRBJ2-2; no clear D. CDR3 residues: CATSDLGQDRTGELFF. CDR3 nucleotides: TGTGCCACCAGTGATTTAGGTCAGGATAGGACCGGGGAGCTGTTTTTT.